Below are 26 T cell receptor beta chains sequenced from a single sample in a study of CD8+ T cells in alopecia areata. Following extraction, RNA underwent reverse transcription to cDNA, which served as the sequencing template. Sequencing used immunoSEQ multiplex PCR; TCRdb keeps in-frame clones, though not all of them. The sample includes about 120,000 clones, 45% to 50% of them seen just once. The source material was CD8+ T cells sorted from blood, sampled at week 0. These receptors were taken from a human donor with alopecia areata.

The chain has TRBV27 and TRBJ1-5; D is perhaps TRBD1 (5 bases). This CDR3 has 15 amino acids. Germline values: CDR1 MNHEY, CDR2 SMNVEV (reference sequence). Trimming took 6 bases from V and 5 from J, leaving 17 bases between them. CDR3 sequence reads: CASSQGTLPHQPQHF. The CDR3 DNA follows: TGTGCCAGCAGCCAGGGTACCTTACCCCATCAGCCCCAGCATTTT.

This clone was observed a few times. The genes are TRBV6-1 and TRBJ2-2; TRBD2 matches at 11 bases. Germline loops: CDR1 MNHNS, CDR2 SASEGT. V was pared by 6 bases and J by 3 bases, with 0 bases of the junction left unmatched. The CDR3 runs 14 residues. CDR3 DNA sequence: TGTGCCAGCAGGACTAGCGGGGACACCGGGGAGCTGTTTTTT. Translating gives CASRTSGDTGELFF.

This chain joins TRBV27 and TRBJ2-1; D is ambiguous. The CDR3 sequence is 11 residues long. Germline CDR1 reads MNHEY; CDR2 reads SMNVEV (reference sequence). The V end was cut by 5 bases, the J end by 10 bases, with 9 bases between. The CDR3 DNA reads TGTGCCAGCAGTCTATTGGGAGAGCAGTTCTTC. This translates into CASSLLGEQFF.

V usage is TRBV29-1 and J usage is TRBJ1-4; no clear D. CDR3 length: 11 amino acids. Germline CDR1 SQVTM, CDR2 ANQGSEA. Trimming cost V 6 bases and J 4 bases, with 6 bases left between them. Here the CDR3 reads CSVHNNEKLFF. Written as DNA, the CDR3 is TGCAGCGTCCACAATAATGAAAAACTGTTTTTT.

The CDR3 loop is CASSPDESYEQYF. In DNA, the CDR3 is TGTGCCAGCAGCCCCGACGAGAGCTACGAGCAGTACTTC. V and J are TRBV7-6 and TRBJ2-7, with D unresolved. Trimming took off 5 bases at V and 3 bases at J, with 11 bases between the two ends. CDR3 size: 13 residues. Germline V gives CDR1 SGHVS, CDR2 FNYEAQ.

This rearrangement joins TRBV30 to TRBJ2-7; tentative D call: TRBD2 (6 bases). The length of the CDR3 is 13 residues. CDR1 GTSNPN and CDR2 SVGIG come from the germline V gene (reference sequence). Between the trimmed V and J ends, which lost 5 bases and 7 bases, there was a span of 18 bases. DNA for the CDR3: TGTGCCTGGGACAGCGGGCTGGTTCGGGAGCAGTACTTC. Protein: CAWDSGLVREQYF.

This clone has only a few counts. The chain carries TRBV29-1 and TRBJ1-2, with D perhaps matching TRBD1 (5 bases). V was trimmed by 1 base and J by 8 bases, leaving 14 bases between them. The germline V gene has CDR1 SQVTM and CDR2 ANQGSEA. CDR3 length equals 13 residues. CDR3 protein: CSVEGPGLGGYTF. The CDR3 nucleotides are TGCAGCGTTGAAGGACCGGGGCTAGGGGGCTACACCTTC.

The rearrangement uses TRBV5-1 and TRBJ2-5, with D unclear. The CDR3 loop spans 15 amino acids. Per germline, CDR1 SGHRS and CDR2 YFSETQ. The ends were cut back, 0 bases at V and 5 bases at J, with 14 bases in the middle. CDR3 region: CASSLEGNYGETQYF. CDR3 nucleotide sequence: TGCGCCAGCAGCTTGGAAGGGAATTACGGGGAGACCCAGTACTTC.

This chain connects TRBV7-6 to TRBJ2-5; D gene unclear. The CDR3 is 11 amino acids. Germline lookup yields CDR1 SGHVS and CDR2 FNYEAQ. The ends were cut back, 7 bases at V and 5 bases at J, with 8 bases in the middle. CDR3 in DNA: TGTGCCAGCAATGTCGGGGAGACCCAGTACTTC. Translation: CASNVGETQYF.

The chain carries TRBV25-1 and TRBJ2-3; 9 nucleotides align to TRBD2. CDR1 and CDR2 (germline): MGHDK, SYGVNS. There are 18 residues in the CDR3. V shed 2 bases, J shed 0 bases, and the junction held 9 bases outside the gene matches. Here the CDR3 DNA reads TGTGCCAGCAGTGAAAGCGCGGGGGGGCCTCTGAGCACAGATACGCAGTATTTT. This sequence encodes CASSESAGGPLSTDTQYF.

The CDR3: CSALGTGRFEAFF. The CDR3 DNA is TGCAGCGCCCTCGGGACAGGGCGTTTTGAAGCTTTCTTT. The rearrangement joins TRBV29-1 to TRBJ1-1; 9 bases fit TRBD1. Trimming cost V 7 bases and J 7 bases; bases outside gene matches: 10. This CDR3 comprises 13 residues. Germline V lookup: CDR1 SQVTM, CDR2 ANQGSEA.

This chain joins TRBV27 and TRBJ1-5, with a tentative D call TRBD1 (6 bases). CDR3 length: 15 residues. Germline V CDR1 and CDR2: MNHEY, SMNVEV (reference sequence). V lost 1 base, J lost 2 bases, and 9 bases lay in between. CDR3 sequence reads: CASSLWGQGNQPQHF. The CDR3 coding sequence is TGTGCCAGCAGTTTATGGGGGCAGGGCAATCAGCCCCAGCATTTT.

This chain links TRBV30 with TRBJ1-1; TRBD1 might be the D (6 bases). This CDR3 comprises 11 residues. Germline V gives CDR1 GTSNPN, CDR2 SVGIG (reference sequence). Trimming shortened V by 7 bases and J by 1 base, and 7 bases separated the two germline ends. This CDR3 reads CASDRNTEAFF. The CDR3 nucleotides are TGTGCCTCGGACAGGAACACTGAAGCTTTCTTT.

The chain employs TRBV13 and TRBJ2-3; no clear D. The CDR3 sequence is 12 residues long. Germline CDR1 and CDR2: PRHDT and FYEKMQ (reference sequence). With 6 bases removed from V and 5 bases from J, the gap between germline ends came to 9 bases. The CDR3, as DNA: TGTGCCAGCAGTCTTTATCAAGATACGCAGTATTTT. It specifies CASSLYQDTQYF.

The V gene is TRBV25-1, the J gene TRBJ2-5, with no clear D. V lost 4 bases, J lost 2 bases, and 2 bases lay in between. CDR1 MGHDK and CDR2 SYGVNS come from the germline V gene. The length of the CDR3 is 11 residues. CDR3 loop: CASSGQETQYF. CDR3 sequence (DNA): TGTGCCAGCAGTGGACAAGAGACCCAGTACTTC.

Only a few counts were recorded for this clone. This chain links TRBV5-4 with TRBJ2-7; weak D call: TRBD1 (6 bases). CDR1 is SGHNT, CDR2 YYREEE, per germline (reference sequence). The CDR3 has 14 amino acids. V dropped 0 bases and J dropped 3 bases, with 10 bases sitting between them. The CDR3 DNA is TGTGCCAGCAGCTTGGCCGGACAGTTCTACGAGCAGTACTTC. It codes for CASSLAGQFYEQYF.

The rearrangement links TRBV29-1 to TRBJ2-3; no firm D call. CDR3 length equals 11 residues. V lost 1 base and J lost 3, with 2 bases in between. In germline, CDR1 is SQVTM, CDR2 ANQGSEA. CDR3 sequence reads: CSVEVTDTQYF. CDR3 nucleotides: TGCAGCGTTGAAGTGACAGATACGCAGTATTTT.

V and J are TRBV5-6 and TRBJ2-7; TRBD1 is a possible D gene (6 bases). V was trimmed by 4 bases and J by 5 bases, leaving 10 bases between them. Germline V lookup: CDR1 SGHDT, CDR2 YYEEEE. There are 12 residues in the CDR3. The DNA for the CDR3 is TGTGCCAGCAGCCCACAGGGAAACGAGCAGTACTTC. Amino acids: CASSPQGNEQYF.

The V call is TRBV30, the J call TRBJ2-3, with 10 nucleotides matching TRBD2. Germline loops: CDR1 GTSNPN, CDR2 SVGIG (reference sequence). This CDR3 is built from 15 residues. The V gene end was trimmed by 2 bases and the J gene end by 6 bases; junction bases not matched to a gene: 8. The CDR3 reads CAWSLVAGGGDTQYF. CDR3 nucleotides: TGTGCCTGGAGTTTGGTAGCGGGGGGAGGGGATACGCAGTATTTT. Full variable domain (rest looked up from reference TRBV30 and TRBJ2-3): SQTIHQWPATLVQPVGSPLSLECTVEGTSNPNLYWYRQAAGRGLQLLFYSVGIGQISSEVPQNLSASRPQDRQFILSSKKLLLSDSGFYLCAWSLVAGGGDTQYFGPGTRLTVL.

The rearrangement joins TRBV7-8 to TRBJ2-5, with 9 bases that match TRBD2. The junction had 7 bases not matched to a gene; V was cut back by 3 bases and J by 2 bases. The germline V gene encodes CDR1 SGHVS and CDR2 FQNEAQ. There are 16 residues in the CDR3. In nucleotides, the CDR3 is TGTGCCAGCAGCTTCTGGTCTAGCGGGGAACAAGAGACCCAGTACTTC. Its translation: CASSFWSSGEQETQYF. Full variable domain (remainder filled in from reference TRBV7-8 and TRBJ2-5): GAGVSQSPRYKVAKRGQDVALRCDPISGHVSLFWYQQALGQGPEFLTYFQNEAQLDKSGLPSDRFFAERPEGSVSTLKIQRTQQEDSAVYLCASSFWSSGEQETQYFGPGTRLLVL.

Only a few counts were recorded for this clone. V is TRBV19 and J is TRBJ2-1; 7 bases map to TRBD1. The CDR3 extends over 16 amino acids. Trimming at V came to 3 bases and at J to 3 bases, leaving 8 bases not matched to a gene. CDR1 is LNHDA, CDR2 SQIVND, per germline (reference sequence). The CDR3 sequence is CASSMYLGTVYNEQFF. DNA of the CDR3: TGTGCCAGTAGTATGTATCTCGGGACAGTCTACAATGAGCAGTTCTTC.

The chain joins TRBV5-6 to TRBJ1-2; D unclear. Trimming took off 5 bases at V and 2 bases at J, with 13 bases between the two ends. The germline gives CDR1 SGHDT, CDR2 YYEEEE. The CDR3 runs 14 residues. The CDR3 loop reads CASSIRGSNYGYTF. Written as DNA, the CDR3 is TGTGCCAGCAGTATCAGAGGGTCCAACTATGGCTACACCTTC.

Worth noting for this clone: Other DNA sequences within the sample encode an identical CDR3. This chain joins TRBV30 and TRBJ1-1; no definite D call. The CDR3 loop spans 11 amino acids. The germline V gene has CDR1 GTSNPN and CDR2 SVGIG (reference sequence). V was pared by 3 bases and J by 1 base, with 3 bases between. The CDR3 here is CAWRRNTEAFF. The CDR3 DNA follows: TGTGCCTGGAGGCGGAACACTGAAGCTTTCTTT.

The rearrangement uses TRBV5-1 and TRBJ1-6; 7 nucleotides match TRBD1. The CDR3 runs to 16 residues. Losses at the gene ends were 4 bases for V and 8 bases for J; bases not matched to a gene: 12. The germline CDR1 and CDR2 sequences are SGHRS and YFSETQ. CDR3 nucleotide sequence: TGCGCCAGCAGCACTCCGTTACAGGGGTCGGATTCACCCCTCCACTTT. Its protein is CASSTPLQGSDSPLHF.

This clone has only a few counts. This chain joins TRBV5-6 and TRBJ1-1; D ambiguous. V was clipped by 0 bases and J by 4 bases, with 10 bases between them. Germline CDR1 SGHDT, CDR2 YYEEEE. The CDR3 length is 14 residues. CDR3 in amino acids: CASSLASVGTEAFF. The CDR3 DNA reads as TGTGCCAGCAGCTTGGCGAGCGTGGGCACTGAAGCTTTCTTT.

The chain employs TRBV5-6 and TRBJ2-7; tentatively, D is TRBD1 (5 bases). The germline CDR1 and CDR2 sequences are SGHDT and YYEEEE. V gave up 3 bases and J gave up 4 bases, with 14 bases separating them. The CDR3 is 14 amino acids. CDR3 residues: CASSYQGTFYEQYF. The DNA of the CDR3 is TGTGCCAGCAGCTATCAGGGAACTTTTTACGAGCAGTACTTC.